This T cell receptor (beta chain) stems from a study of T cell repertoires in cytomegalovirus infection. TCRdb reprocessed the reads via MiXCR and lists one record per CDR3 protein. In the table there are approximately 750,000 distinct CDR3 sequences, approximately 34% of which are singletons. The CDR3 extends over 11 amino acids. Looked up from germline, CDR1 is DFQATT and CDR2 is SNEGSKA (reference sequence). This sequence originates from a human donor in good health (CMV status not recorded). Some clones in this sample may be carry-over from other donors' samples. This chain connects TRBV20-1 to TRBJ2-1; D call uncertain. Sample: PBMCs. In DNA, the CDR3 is TGCAGGCTTAGCTCCTACAATGAGCAGTTCTTC. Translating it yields CRLSSYNEQFF.